The 15 T cell receptor beta chains in this list originate from one sample, sequenced in a study of cytomegalovirus exposure and HLA in healthy donors (dated by TCRdb to between 2016 and 2019). The receptor library was made with the immunoSEQ multiplex PCR assay. The multiplex PCR relied on a mix of 60 forward primers for TCR Vbeta segments and 13 reverse primers for TCR Jbeta segments. What TCRdb holds here is the immuneACCESS table cut down to in-frame rearrangements. Part of the clones is not present; checked against another copy, under half of the missing clones reflect an unresolved V gene, and the others are unexplained. The sample table holds some 130,000 clones, of which 70% to 80% were seen once. Roughly 3% of the sample belongs to the ten largest clones. The sample comprised PBMCs. These receptors originate from an older woman in good health and CMV-seropositive.

Points on this clone: Distinct nucleotide sequences in the sample also encode this CDR3. This chain connects TRBV5-1 to TRBJ1-1, with TRBD1 as a possible D gene (6 bases). Germline lookup yields CDR1 SGHRS and CDR2 YFSETQ. This CDR3 is 13 amino acids long. V was trimmed by 3 bases and J by 1 base, leaving 7 bases between them. This CDR3 is CASSSGQNTEAFF. The DNA of the CDR3 is TGCGCCAGCAGCTCGGGACAGAACACTGAAGCTTTCTTT.

In its sample, this clone was seen a few times. The V call is TRBV5-1, the J call TRBJ1-3; no clear D gene. CDR3 length: 15 residues. In germline, CDR1 is SGHRS, CDR2 YFSETQ. V lost 2 bases and J 0 bases, leaving 9 bases between the germline ends. CDR3 sequence (DNA): TGCGCCAGCAGCTTACTGCAGGACTCTGGAAACACCATATATTTT. It codes for CASSLLQDSGNTIYF. The full variable domain, its missing parts supplied by reference TRBV5-1 and TRBJ1-3, is KAGVTQTPRYLIKTRGQQVTLSCSPISGHRSVSWYQQTPGQGLQFLFEYFSETQRNKGNFPGRFSGRQFSNSRSEMNVSTLELGDSALYLCASSLLQDSGNTIYFGEGSWLTVV.

The genes are TRBV27 and TRBJ2-3; 12 positions agree with TRBD2. CDR1 and CDR2 (germline): MNHEY, SMNVEV (reference sequence). The CDR3 contains 18 residues. V lost 0 bases to trimming and J lost 2 bases; unmatched junction nucleotides: 6. The CDR3 nucleotides are TGTGCCAGCAGTTTATCGATACTAGCGGGGGGAACCACAGATACGCAGTATTTT. The encoded protein is CASSLSILAGGTTDTQYF.

The chain links TRBV5-1 to TRBJ2-1; 8 bases fit TRBD1. Germline V CDR1 and CDR2: SGHRS, YFSETQ. This CDR3 is built from 14 residues. V gave up 4 bases and J gave up 8 bases; unmatched junction bases: 8. In DNA, the CDR3 is TGCGCCAGCAGCAGCAACAGGGGGGTGTATGAGCAGTTCTTC. Amino acids: CASSSNRGVYEQFF.

The chain couples TRBV9 to TRBJ1-1, with a possible D match to TRBD1 (5 bases). V lost 4 bases to trimming and J lost 0 bases, with 10 bases between them. CDR1 is SGDLS and CDR2 is YYNGEE in the germline V gene. The CDR3 loop spans 14 amino acids. The CDR3 is CASSIGHLNTEAFF. The CDR3 DNA sequence: TGTGCCAGCAGCATTGGACACCTGAACACTGAAGCTTTCTTT.

The chain couples TRBV18 to TRBJ1-5; 7 nucleotides align to TRBD1. There are 13 residues in the CDR3. Germline CDR1 reads KGHSH; CDR2 reads LQKENI. V lost 4 bases to trimming and J lost 7 bases; unmatched junction nucleotides: 4. The CDR3 loop reads CASSQGAQQPQHF. The DNA of the CDR3 is TGTGCCAGCTCACAGGGGGCGCAACAGCCCCAGCATTTT.

This chain joins TRBV10-1 and TRBJ1-2; D not resolved. V lost 0 bases, J lost 8 bases, and 10 bases lay in between. The CDR3 runs to 13 residues. Germline values: CDR1 WNHNN, CDR2 SYGVQD (reference sequence). The CDR3 bases are TGCGCCAGCAGTGAGTCGACTGACTCCGGCTACACCTTC. This codes for CASSESTDSGYTF.

This rearrangement joins TRBV6-5 to TRBJ1-5; D remains ambiguous. The CDR3 consists of 14 residues. Germline V CDR1 and CDR2: MNHEY, SVGAGI. V was shortened by 2 bases and J by 7 bases, with 12 bases between the two germline ends. CDR3 in DNA: TGTGCCAGCAGTTACGGCGGCGGGCAGCAGCCCCAGCATTTT. This gives the protein CASSYGGGQQPQHF.

This chain joins TRBV6-5 and TRBJ2-5, with 10 bases matching TRBD2. The CDR3 totals 15 residues. Germline CDR1 and CDR2: MNHEY and SVGAGI. The V segment lost 6 bases and the J segment 3 bases; nucleotides outside the gene matches: 7. The CDR3: CASSSGLAEKETQYF. The CDR3 DNA reads as TGTGCCAGCAGCTCCGGACTAGCGGAGAAAGAGACCCAGTACTTC.

The rearrangement links TRBV6-6 to TRBJ2-3; D possibly corresponds to TRBD2 (7 bases). V dropped 4 bases and J dropped 4 bases, with 9 bases sitting between them. CDR3 size: 13 residues. Per the germline V gene, CDR1 is MNHNY and CDR2 is SVGAGI (reference sequence). CDR3 loop: CASSSGGADTQYF. CDR3 nucleotides: TGTGCCAGCAGTTCGGGGGGCGCAGATACGCAGTATTTT.

This clone has just one count. V is TRBV5-4 and J is TRBJ1-2, with D possibly matching TRBD1 (5 bases). The V and J ends lost 3 bases and 3 bases respectively, with 18 bases between them. Germline assignment: CDR1 SGHNT and CDR2 YYREEE (reference sequence). This CDR3 has 16 amino acids. For the CDR3, the DNA is TGTGCCAGCAGCTCCCCTCTAGGGCAGGGTGACTATGGCTACACCTTC. Translating gives CASSSPLGQGDYGYTF.

This chain uses TRBV11-2 with TRBJ2-7; 7 bases align to TRBD1. This CDR3 is built from 15 residues. V trimming: 0 bases; J trimming: 3 bases; junction bases outside the gene matches: 5. CDR1 is SGHAT and CDR2 is FQNNGV in the germline V gene. The CDR3 loop reads CASSLEGTDYYEQYF. DNA for the CDR3: TGTGCCAGCAGCTTAGAAGGGACAGATTACTACGAGCAGTACTTC.

The chain carries TRBV5-1 and TRBJ2-5; tentative D call: TRBD1 (6 bases). The V end was cut by 0 bases, the J end by 9 bases, with 18 bases between. The germline V gene encodes CDR1 SGHRS and CDR2 YFSETQ. The CDR3 extends over 15 amino acids. The chain's CDR3 is CASSLETGEKGAQYF. For the CDR3, the DNA is TGCGCCAGCAGCTTGGAGACGGGTGAGAAGGGGGCCCAGTACTTC. The entire variable domain, with the rest obtained from reference TRBV5-1 and TRBJ2-5, is as follows: KAGVTQTPRYLIKTRGQQVTLSCSPISGHRSVSWYQQTPGQGLQFLFEYFSETQRNKGNFPGRFSGRQFSNSRSEMNVSTLELGDSALYLCASSLETGEKGAQYFGPGTRLLVL.

This rearrangement joins TRBV28 to TRBJ2-7; 9 nucleotides agree with TRBD1. V was pared by 4 bases and J by 2 bases, with 9 bases of the junction left unmatched. The CDR3 extends over 16 amino acids. CDR1 is MDHEN and CDR2 is SYDVKM in the germline V gene. CDR3 protein: CASSSPGQGLTYEQYF. The CDR3 DNA follows: TGTGCCAGCAGTTCTCCGGGACAGGGCCTAACCTACGAGCAGTACTTC.

A few counts support this clone. This chain joins TRBV5-6 and TRBJ1-1; no firm D call. The CDR3 is made up of 12 amino acids. V lost 0 bases, J lost 10 bases, and 10 bases lay in between. Per germline, CDR1 SGHDT and CDR2 YYEEEE. The CDR3 sequence is CASSLGRDVAFF. The CDR3, as DNA: TGTGCCAGCAGCTTGGGGAGAGACGTAGCTTTCTTT.